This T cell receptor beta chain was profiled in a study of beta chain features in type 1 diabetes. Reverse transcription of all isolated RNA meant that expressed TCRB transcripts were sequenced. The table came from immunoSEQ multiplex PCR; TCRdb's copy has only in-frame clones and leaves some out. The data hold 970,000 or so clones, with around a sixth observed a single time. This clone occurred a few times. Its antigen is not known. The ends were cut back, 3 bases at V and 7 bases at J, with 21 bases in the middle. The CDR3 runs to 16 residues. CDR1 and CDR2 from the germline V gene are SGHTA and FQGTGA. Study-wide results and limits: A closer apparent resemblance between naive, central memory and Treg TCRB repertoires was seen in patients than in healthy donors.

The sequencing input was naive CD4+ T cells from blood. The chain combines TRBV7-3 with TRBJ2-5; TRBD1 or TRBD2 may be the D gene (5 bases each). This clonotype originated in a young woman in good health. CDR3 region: CASSFGPRGPRGTQYF. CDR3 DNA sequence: TGTGCCAGCAGCTTTGGTCCCCGGGGACCGAGAGGGACCCAGTACTTC.